This TCR beta chain was found in a study of blood T cell repertoires in COVID-19. Assay: immunoSEQ multiplex PCR; the TCRdb copy retains only in-frame clones and omits some. The sample has fewer than 150,000 clones; approximately 77% are singletons. The CDR3 runs 14 residues. Trimming took 2 bases from V and 1 from J, leaving 8 bases between them. Germline V gives CDR1 SEHNR, CDR2 FQNEAQ (reference sequence). This chain uses TRBV7-9 with TRBJ1-1, with D maybe TRBD1 (6 bases). The receptor was derived from a man aged 80 or over with acute or convalescent COVID-19. The sample was peripheral blood. This chain's CDR3 is CASSLRTENTEAFF. The CDR3, as DNA: TGTGCCAGCAGCTTAAGGACAGAGAACACTGAAGCTTTCTTT.